Shown below are 26 T cell receptor beta chains from a single sample sequenced in a study of shared clonotypes between healthy human individuals. Only in-frame clones appear in the TCRdb table, and some are missing; sequencing was by immunoSEQ multiplex PCR. The data hold some 2.1 million clones, with 93% observed a single time. Naive CD8 cells comprised CD45RO-negative, CCR7-positively selected cells, excluding terminally differentiated effector memory CD45RA+ cells. Sequenced material: naive CD8+ T cells from PBMCs. The source of these receptors is a man in his late teens or twenties in good health. Some clones in this sample may be carry-over from other donors' samples.

Concerning this clone: The same CDR3 also results from other DNA sequences found in this sample. The CDR3 nucleotides are TGCGCCAGCAGCCAAGTTGCCAATGAGCAGTTCTTC. It encodes CASSQVANEQFF. The chain links TRBV4-1 to TRBJ2-1; the D is unclear. This CDR3 has 12 residues. Germline V gene data show CDR1 as MGHRA and CDR2 as YSYEKL. V was shortened by 1 base and J by 6 bases, with 4 bases between the two germline ends.

This chain links TRBV6-1 with TRBJ2-7; D call uncertain. CDR3 size: 13 residues. Per germline, CDR1 MNHNS and CDR2 SASEGT. With 6 bases removed from V and 7 bases from J, the gap between germline ends came to 16 bases. CDR3 protein: CASRRTPAEEQYF. For the CDR3, the DNA is TGTGCCAGCAGGAGGACCCCGGCGGAGGAGCAGTACTTC.

The V gene is TRBV28, the J gene TRBJ1-3, with D uncertain. This CDR3 spans 15 amino acids. V lost 5 bases and J 0 bases, leaving 11 bases between the germline ends. Per the germline V gene, CDR1 is MDHEN and CDR2 is SYDVKM. The CDR3 reads CASSPPDYSGNTIYF. DNA of the CDR3: TGTGCCAGCAGTCCCCCGGATTACTCTGGAAACACCATATATTTT.

The chain couples TRBV9 to TRBJ2-4; D may be TRBD2 (6 bases). This CDR3 is 14 amino acids long. Germline loops: CDR1 SGDLS, CDR2 YYNGEE. The V end lost 0 bases, the J end lost 8 bases, and 12 bases lay between the germline ends. CDR3 sequence (DNA): TGTGCCAGCAGCGTAGAGGGGACTTCCCACATTCAGTACTTC. Its translation is CASSVEGTSHIQYF. Together with reference TRBV9 and TRBJ2-4, the CDR3 gives the full variable domain: DSGVTQTPKHLITATGQRVTLRCSPRSGDLSVYWYQQSLDQGLQFLIQYYNGEERAKGNILERFSAQQFPDLHSELNLSSLELGDSALYFCASSVEGTSHIQYFGAGTRLSVL.

This sequence joins TRBV19 and TRBJ2-5, with D possibly TRBD1 on 6 matching bases. Germline CDR1 is LNHDA and CDR2 is SQIVND (reference sequence). V lost 6 bases to trimming and J lost 2 bases, with 16 bases between them. This CDR3 spans 15 amino acids. As DNA, the CDR3 is TGTGCCAGTAGGACCGGTTGGGGGCGACAAGAGACCCAGTACTTC. It yields the protein CASRTGWGRQETQYF.

The chain uses TRBV14 and TRBJ2-5; 7 bases line up with TRBD2. The trim removed 8 bases at V and 2 bases at J, leaving 11 bases unmatched. The CDR3 sequence is 15 residues long. The germline V gene encodes CDR1 SGHDN and CDR2 FVKESK. CDR3 in DNA: TGTGCCAGCGCCATAGCGGGTAGAAAACAAGAGACCCAGTACTTC. Residues: CASAIAGRKQETQYF.

The gene calls are TRBV9 and TRBJ2-7; D not resolved. V lost 0 bases and J 3 bases, leaving 10 bases between the germline ends. Germline CDR1 is SGDLS and CDR2 is YYNGEE. The CDR3 sequence is 14 residues long. CDR3 sequence (DNA): TGTGCCAGCAGCGTAGGTGGGATGGGCTACGAGCAGTACTTC. Its translation is CASSVGGMGYEQYF.

The rearrangement uses TRBV4-2 and TRBJ2-7; no definite D call. Trimming shortened V by 2 bases and J by 2 bases, and 13 bases separated the two germline ends. The CDR3 spans 15 residues. The germline CDR1 and CDR2 sequences are LGHNA and YNFKEQ. The chain's CDR3 is CASSQYRTATYEQYF. In DNA, the CDR3 is TGTGCCAGCAGCCAATACCGGACGGCGACCTACGAGCAGTACTTC.

In this sample, this clone turned up once. The V and J genes are TRBV30 and TRBJ2-1, with a tentative D call TRBD2 (5 bases). Trimming cost V 5 bases and J 0 bases, with 17 bases left between them. The CDR3 covers 16 residues. The germline CDR1 and CDR2 sequences are GTSNPN and SVGIG (reference sequence). DNA of the CDR3: TGTGCCTGGGCTAGTTTCGGCGGGTCCTCCTACAATGAGCAGTTCTTC. It yields the protein CAWASFGGSSYNEQFF.

CDR3 sequence (DNA): TGTGCCAGCAGTGACTCGAGGACGGTTTATGAGCAGTTCTTC. It yields the protein CASSDSRTVYEQFF. The J gene is TRBJ2-1, the V gene TRBV6-4; no clear D. V lost 0 bases, J lost 8 bases, and 11 bases lay in between. The CDR3 has 14 amino acids. Germline V gives CDR1 MRHNA, CDR2 SNTAGT.

This clone was counted a single time. The chain recombines TRBV6-1 with TRBJ1-2; D is possibly TRBD1 (5 bases). This CDR3 comprises 14 residues. The germline gives CDR1 MNHNS, CDR2 SASEGT. V dropped 2 bases and J dropped 3 bases, with 10 bases sitting between them. The CDR3 sequence: CASSENARDYGYTF. The CDR3, as DNA: TGTGCCAGCAGTGAAAATGCCAGGGACTATGGCTACACCTTC.

This chain joins TRBV27 and TRBJ2-2, with D uncertain. Trimming took off 2 bases at V and 1 base at J, with 8 bases between the two ends. CDR3 size: 15 residues. Germline CDR1 is MNHEY and CDR2 is SMNVEV (reference sequence). CDR3 DNA: TGTGCCAGCAGTTTAAGGGTGGGGAACACCGGGGAGCTGTTTTTT. It codes for CASSLRVGNTGELFF.

This clone was observed once. The chain links TRBV9 to TRBJ2-5, with a weak D call TRBD2 (6 bases). This CDR3 is 14 amino acids long. The germline gives CDR1 SGDLS, CDR2 YYNGEE. Trimming left V 3 bases short and J 1 base short, with 10 bases between. Here the CDR3 reads CASSARTIQETQYF. CDR3 in DNA: TGTGCCAGCAGCGCCCGGACTATCCAAGAGACCCAGTACTTC.

The chain employs TRBV25-1 and TRBJ1-1; D is unresolved. Trimming cost V 4 bases and J 6 bases, with 9 bases left between them. There are 12 residues in the CDR3. Germline lookup yields CDR1 MGHDK and CDR2 SYGVNS. In DNA form, the CDR3 reads TGTGCCAGCAGTGCCTTTGGACCTGAAGCTTTCTTT. Its protein is CASSAFGPEAFF.

The chain is built from TRBV19 and TRBJ1-1, with unresolved D. CDR3 size: 13 residues. CDR1 is LNHDA and CDR2 is SQIVND in the germline V gene (reference sequence). Trimming cost V 3 bases and J 5 bases, with 10 bases left between them. CDR3 sequence: CASSIIGVTEAFF. CDR3 DNA: TGTGCCAGTAGTATTATTGGGGTGACTGAAGCTTTCTTT.

V gene TRBV19 combines with J gene TRBJ2-1; D may be TRBD1 or TRBD2 (5 bases each). V lost 8 bases to trimming and J lost 4 bases, with 18 bases between them. The CDR3 is 15 amino acids. Germline loops: CDR1 LNHDA, CDR2 SQIVND (reference sequence). This chain's CDR3 is CASSTGDPRYNEQFF. In DNA form, the CDR3 reads TGTGCCAGTTCGACCGGGGACCCACGGTACAATGAGCAGTTCTTC.

The chain combines TRBV11-1 with TRBJ1-1; D is uncertain. CDR3 length: 14 amino acids. Germline CDR1 is SGHAT and CDR2 is FQDESV (reference sequence). V lost 4 bases, J lost 2 bases, and 11 bases lay in between. The CDR3 protein is CASSSLDGNTEAFF. The CDR3 region has the DNA TGTGCCAGCAGCTCCTTGGACGGAAACACTGAAGCTTTCTTT. Full variable domain (missing parts from reference TRBV11-1 and TRBJ1-1): EAEVAQSPRYKITEKSQAVAFWCDPISGHATLYWYRQILGQGPELLVQFQDESVVDDSQLPKDRFSAERLKGVDSTLKIQPAELGDSAMYLCASSSLDGNTEAFFGQGTRLTVV.

This clone was counted a single time. The chain uses TRBV28 and TRBJ1-2; 9 nucleotides match TRBD1. Germline V gene data show CDR1 as MDHEN and CDR2 as SYDVKM. V lost 1 base to trimming and J lost 10 bases; unmatched junction nucleotides: 4. CDR3 size: 13 residues. For the CDR3, the DNA is TGTGCCAGCAGTTTATACCGGGACAGGGCCTACACCTTC. This sequence encodes CASSLYRDRAYTF.

The CDR3, as DNA: TGCGCCAGCAGCTTGATAATAAGACTAGCGGGAGGCCGAGAGACCCAGTACTTC. Protein product: CASSLIIRLAGGRETQYF. The chain has TRBV5-1 and TRBJ2-5; 13 nucleotides line up with TRBD2. This CDR3 is 18 amino acids long. Germline values: CDR1 SGHRS, CDR2 YFSETQ. Trimming took 1 base from V and 4 from J; bases not matched to a gene: 10. The full variable domain, rest sourced from reference TRBV5-1 and TRBJ2-5, is KAGVTQTPRYLIKTRGQQVTLSCSPISGHRSVSWYQQTPGQGLQFLFEYFSETQRNKGNFPGRFSGRQFSNSRSEMNVSTLELGDSALYLCASSLIIRLAGGRETQYFGPGTRLLVL.

The V call is TRBV7-9, the J call TRBJ2-1; 9 bases map to TRBD2. CDR3 size: 14 residues. Germline V gene data show CDR1 as SEHNR and CDR2 as FQNEAQ (reference sequence). The V segment lost 10 bases and the J segment 8 bases; nucleotides outside the gene matches: 12. As DNA, the CDR3 is TGTGCCACCCCGGGGACTAGCAATAGCTATGAGCAGTTCTTC. It yields the protein CATPGTSNSYEQFF.

The genes are TRBV27 and TRBJ2-1; D possibly corresponds to TRBD2 (8 bases). This CDR3 is built from 21 residues. The germline gives CDR1 MNHEY, CDR2 SMNVEV (reference sequence). Trimming removed 5 bases at V and 0 bases at J, with 29 bases between. In nucleotides, the CDR3 is TGTGCCAGCAGTCCTATTTACAGGGGAGGACTAGCCCACAGCTCCTACAATGAGCAGTTCTTC. Its protein is CASSPIYRGGLAHSSYNEQFF.

This clone was detected once. The CDR3 sequence is CAISESGVIYEQYF. CDR3 sequence (DNA): TGTGCCATCAGTGAGTCAGGGGTTATTTACGAGCAGTACTTC. V is TRBV10-3 and J is TRBJ2-7; weak D call: TRBD1 (5 bases). This CDR3 contains 14 residues. Germline lookup yields CDR1 ENHRY and CDR2 SYGVKD. Trimming cost V 0 bases and J 4 bases, with 10 bases left between them.

The rearrangement joins TRBV7-2 to TRBJ2-1; 7 bases match TRBD2. In germline, CDR1 is SGHTA, CDR2 FQGNSA. The V segment lost 5 bases and the J segment 1 base; nucleotides outside the gene matches: 11. The CDR3 contains 17 residues. The CDR3 protein is CASSPTLRAGSYNEQFF. The CDR3 DNA reads as TGTGCCAGCAGCCCCACGCTTCGAGCGGGGTCCTACAATGAGCAGTTCTTC.

The V and J genes are TRBV30 and TRBJ1-2; D is ambiguous. V was clipped by 2 bases and J by 4 bases, with 11 bases between them. This CDR3 comprises 13 residues. CDR1 GTSNPN and CDR2 SVGIG come from the germline V gene (reference sequence). CDR3 sequence (DNA): TGTGCCTGGAGTCCGTCTTGGAGCTATGGCTACACCTTC. Protein: CAWSPSWSYGYTF. Complete variable domain (other parts from reference TRBV30 and TRBJ1-2): SQTIHQWPATLVQPVGSPLSLECTVEGTSNPNLYWYRQAAGRGLQLLFYSVGIGQISSEVPQNLSASRPQDRQFILSSKKLLLSDSGFYLCAWSPSWSYGYTFGSGTRLTVV.

V and J are TRBV2 and TRBJ2-2, with D maybe TRBD1 (5 bases). Per the germline V gene, CDR1 is SNHLY and CDR2 is FYNNEI. V lost 7 bases and J 6 bases, leaving 18 bases between the germline ends. This CDR3 region has 15 residues. CDR3 DNA: TGTGCCAGCATCCACGGCCAGGGATTCCCCGGGGAGCTGTTTTTT. Protein product: CASIHGQGFPGELFF.

This chain joins TRBV5-1 and TRBJ2-3, with a tentative D call TRBD1 (6 bases). This CDR3 spans 16 amino acids. V was trimmed by 1 base and J by 0 bases, leaving 12 bases between them. Germline loops: CDR1 SGHRS, CDR2 YFSETQ. The CDR3 here is CASSLRTATSTDTQYF. The CDR3 DNA sequence: TGCGCCAGCAGCTTGCGGACAGCGACTAGCACAGATACGCAGTATTTT.